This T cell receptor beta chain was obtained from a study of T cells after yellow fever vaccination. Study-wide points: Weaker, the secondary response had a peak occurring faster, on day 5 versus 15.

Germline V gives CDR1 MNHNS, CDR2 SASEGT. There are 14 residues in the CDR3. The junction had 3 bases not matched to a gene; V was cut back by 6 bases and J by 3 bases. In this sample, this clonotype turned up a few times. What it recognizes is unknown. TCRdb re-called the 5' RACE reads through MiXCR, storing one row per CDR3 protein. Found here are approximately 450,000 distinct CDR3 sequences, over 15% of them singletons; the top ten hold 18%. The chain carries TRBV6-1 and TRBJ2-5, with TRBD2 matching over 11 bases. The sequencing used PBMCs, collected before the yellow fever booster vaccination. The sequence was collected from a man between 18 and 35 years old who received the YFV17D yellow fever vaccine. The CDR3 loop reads CASRGGLAEETQYF. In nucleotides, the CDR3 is TGTGCCAGCAGGGGGGGACTAGCGGAAGAGACCCAGTACTTC.